These T cell receptor beta chains were read from a single sample in a study of control samples from healthy donors and cancer patients. Assay used: immunoSEQ multiplex PCR; TCRdb lists only in-frame clones, some missing. The repertoire holds about 130,000 clones, with 91% as singletons. Sample: blood. The receptor source for this set is a man between 18 and 29 years old in good health. Each CDR3 is given with its conserved first and last residue. D genes are given only for firm matches. A row's size may be missing; if present it is once, few, many or a size class.

length	V	size	J	D	DNA	CDR3
15	TRBV5-1	.	TRBJ2-3	TRBD2	TGCGCCAGCAGCTCCGTAGCGGGGTCCACAGATACGCAGTATTTT	CASSSVAGSTDTQYF
15	TRBV4-1	.	TRBJ2-5	.	TGCGCCAGCAGCCCCCCGGGGCCCCCGGGGGAGACCCAGTACTTC	CASSPPGPPGETQYF
13	TRBV5-1	.	TRBJ2-3	.	TGCGCCAGCAGCTCGGGGAACACAGATACGCAGTATTTT	CASSSGNTDTQYF
14	TRBV6-5	.	TRBJ1-1	.	TGTGCCAGCAGTATGACGGGAGGTCACACTGAAGCTTTCTTT	CASSMTGGHTEAFF
18	TRBV5-1	.	TRBJ2-3	TRBD2	TGCGCCAGCAGCCCCACCGGGGGTAGCGGGGGGGCTATGGATACGCAGTATTTT	CASSPTGGSGGAMDTQYF
16	TRBV7-9	.	TRBJ2-3	.	TGTGCCAGCAGCAGAACCGGGACCACCATCACAGATACGCAGTATTTT	CASSRTGTTITDTQYF
13	TRBV30	.	TRBJ1-2	.	TGTGCCTGGAGTCCTTCTATTAACTATGGCTACACCTTC	CAWSPSINYGYTF
13	TRBV15	.	TRBJ1-5	.	TGTGCCACCAGCAGGGGGGGCAATCAGCCCCAGCATTTT	CATSRGGNQPQHF
13	TRBV30	.	TRBJ2-2	.	TGTGCCTGGAGTGGTGGGCAAACCGGGGAGCTGTTTTTT	CAWSGGQTGELFF
16	TRBV2	.	TRBJ1-5	.	TGTGCCAGCAGTGAATTTGTAGGGGATCCGGGTCAGCCCCAGCATTTT	CASSEFVGDPGQPQHF
14	TRBV3-1/TRBV3-2	.	TRBJ1-2	TRBD1	TGTGCCAGCAGCCCGGGACAGGGGAGTCGGGGCTACACCTTC	CASSPGQGSRGYTF
14	TRBV27	.	TRBJ1-3	.	TGTGCCAGCAGTTTAGAAGGGACGGGAAACACCATATATTTT	CASSLEGTGNTIYF
14	TRBV7-9	.	TRBJ1-3	.	TGTGCCACCTACGGGAGTGCCTCTGGAAACACCATATATTTT	CATYGSASGNTIYF
11	TRBV7-9	.	TRBJ2-2	.	TGTGCCAGCAGCCTCCTCCGGGAGCTGTTTTTT	CASSLLRELFF
17	TRBV30	.	TRBJ1-1	.	TGTGCCTGGACCGGCGCAGGCACCGGGGCTCGTGACACTGAAGCTTTCTTT	CAWTGAGTGARDTEAFF
14	TRBV10-3	.	TRBJ1-4	.	TGTGCCATCAGTGATCAGCAGGGTCACGAAAAACTGTTTTTT	CAISDQQGHEKLFF
14	TRBV5-1	.	TRBJ2-7	.	TGCGCCAGCAGCTTGAACACGGACTCCTACGAGCAGTACTTC	CASSLNTDSYEQYF
13	TRBV29-1	.	TRBJ2-2	.	TGCAGCGTTGGGGACTTCCCCACCGGGGAGCTGTTTTTT	CSVGDFPTGELFF
11	TRBV3-1/TRBV3-2	once	TRBJ1-3	.	TGTGCCAGCAGCCTCCTAGACACCATATATTTT	CASSLLDTIYF
16	TRBV2	once	TRBJ2-3	TRBD1	TGTGCCAGCAGTGAAGTGGACAGGGCGACGGCAGATACGCAGTATTTT	CASSEVDRATADTQYF
15	TRBV30	.	TRBJ1-1	TRBD1	TGTGCCTGGAGTGTGGCGTCAGGGGGGAACACTGAAGCTTTCTTT	CAWSVASGGNTEAFF
15	TRBV19	.	TRBJ1-3	.	TGTGCCAGTAGTATGTACAGTCACTCTGGAAACACCATATATTTT	CASSMYSHSGNTIYF
17	TRBV9	.	TRBJ1-2	TRBD1	TGTGCCAGCAGCGGACCGGGACAGTGGTTAGCTAACTATGGCTACACCTTC	CASSGPGQWLANYGYTF
14	TRBV19	.	TRBJ2-2	.	TGTGCCAGTACCCATAGTCCGAACACCGGGGAGCTGTTTTTT	CASTHSPNTGELFF
11	TRBV2	.	TRBJ2-7	.	TGTGCCAGCCGACAGTCCTACGAGCAGTACTTC	CASRQSYEQYF
15	TRBV7-6	.	TRBJ1-5	.	TGTGCCAGCAGTCGGACAGCGGGGCGTGGTCAGCCCCAGCATTTT	CASSRTAGRGQPQHF
14	TRBV4-1	.	TRBJ1-1	.	TGCGCCAGCAGCCAAGATTTTGGGAACACTGAAGCTTTCTTT	CASSQDFGNTEAFF
13	TRBV12-3/TRBV12-4	.	TRBJ1-2	.	TGTGCCAGCAGTCCGGGGACTATCTATGGCTACACCTTC	CASSPGTIYGYTF
16	TRBV9	.	TRBJ1-2	.	TGTGCCAGCAGCGTAGCTGGATGGACAGCGCTCGGCGGCTACACCTTC	CASSVAGWTALGGYTF
13	TRBV30	.	TRBJ1-5	TRBD1	TGTGCCTGGTCAGGGGGCCCGGTACAGCCCCAGCATTTT	CAWSGGPVQPQHF
17	TRBV5-6	few	TRBJ1-2	TRBD1	TGTGCCAGCAGCTTGGCCGGTGGAGGGGGCGCCGGCTATGGCTACACCTTC	CASSLAGGGGAGYGYTF
13	TRBV5-1	once	TRBJ1-1	TRBD1	TGCGCCAGCAGCTCACAGGGGGACACTGAAGCTTTCTTT	CASSSQGDTEAFF
16	TRBV5-4	.	TRBJ1-1	.	TGTGCCAGCAGCTTTGGGAGCAGGCCTCTGATGGCTGAAGCTTTCTTT	CASSFGSRPLMAEAFF
13	TRBV27	.	TRBJ1-2	TRBD1	TGTGCCAGCAGCCCGACAGGGGACTATGGCTACACCTTC	CASSPTGDYGYTF
15	TRBV6-5	.	TRBJ2-3	TRBD2	TGTGCCAGCGGTACGGGGGGGTTCCGCACAGATACGCAGTATTTT	CASGTGGFRTDTQYF
16	TRBV11-2	.	TRBJ1-6	TRBD1	TGTGCCAGCAGCGAAGACAGGGCTTTTAGTAATTCACCCCTCCACTTT	CASSEDRAFSNSPLHF
9	TRBV15	.	TRBJ1-4	.	TGTGCCACCTCGTTCCTCGAGTTTTTT	CATSFLEFF
14	TRBV4-1	.	TRBJ1-2	.	TGCGCCAGCAGTGCAGGGGATTCCCTTCATGGCTACACCTTC	CASSAGDSLHGYTF
16	TRBV18	.	TRBJ1-6	TRBD1	TGTGCCAGCTCACCCACCGGGACAGCGTATAATTCACCCCTCCACTTT	CASSPTGTAYNSPLHF
11	TRBV24-1	few	TRBJ1-3	.	TGTGCCACCCTCCCTGGAAACACCATATATTTT	CATLPGNTIYF
14	TRBV5-1	.	TRBJ1-4	TRBD1	TGCGCCAGCAGTCTACAGGGGGTCGGTGAAAAACTGTTTTTT	CASSLQGVGEKLFF
15	TRBV19	.	TRBJ2-1	.	TGTGCCAGTAGTACGGGTGCAAGGGGCTACAATGAGCAGTTCTTC	CASSTGARGYNEQFF
11	TRBV15	.	TRBJ1-5	.	TGTGCCACCAGGGGAAATCAGCCCCAGCATTTT	CATRGNQPQHF
15	TRBV7-9	.	TRBJ1-1	TRBD1	TGTGCCAGCAGCTCCTTACAGGGGGCCGGCACTGAAGCTTTCTTT	CASSSLQGAGTEAFF
14	TRBV29-1	.	TRBJ1-1	TRBD1	TGCAGCGTTACCCGACAGGGGATGAACACTGAAGCTTTCTTT	CSVTRQGMNTEAFF
12	TRBV7-9	.	TRBJ1-5	.	TGTGCCAGCAGCTTAGAGGCTCAGCCCCAGCATTTT	CASSLEAQPQHF
13	TRBV20-1	.	TRBJ2-7	.	TGCAGTGCTAGTGGACACTGGAACTACGAGCAGTACTTC	CSASGHWNYEQYF
15	TRBV5-1	.	TRBJ2-3	TRBD1	TGCGCCAGCAGCTTAGGACAGGGGCCCCCTGATACGCAGTATTTT	CASSLGQGPPDTQYF